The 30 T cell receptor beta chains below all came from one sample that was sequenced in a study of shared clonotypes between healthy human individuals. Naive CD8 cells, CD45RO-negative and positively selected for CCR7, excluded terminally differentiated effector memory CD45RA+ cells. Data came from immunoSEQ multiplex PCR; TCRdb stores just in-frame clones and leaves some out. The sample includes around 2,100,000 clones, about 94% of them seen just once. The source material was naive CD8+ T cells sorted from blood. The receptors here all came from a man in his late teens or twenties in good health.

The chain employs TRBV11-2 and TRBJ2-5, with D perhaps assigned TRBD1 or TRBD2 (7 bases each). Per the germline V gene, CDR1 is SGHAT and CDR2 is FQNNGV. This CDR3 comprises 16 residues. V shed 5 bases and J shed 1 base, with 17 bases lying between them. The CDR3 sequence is CASSQGGLAVQETQYF. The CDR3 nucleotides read TGTGCCAGCAGCCAGGGGGGGCTAGCGGTCCAAGAGACCCAGTACTTC.

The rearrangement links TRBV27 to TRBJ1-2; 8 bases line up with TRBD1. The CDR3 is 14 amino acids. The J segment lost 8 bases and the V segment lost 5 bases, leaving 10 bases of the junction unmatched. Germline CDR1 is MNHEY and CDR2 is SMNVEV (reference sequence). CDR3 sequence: CASSHRQGIGGYTF. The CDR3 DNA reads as TGTGCCAGCAGTCATAGACAGGGGATCGGCGGCTACACCTTC.

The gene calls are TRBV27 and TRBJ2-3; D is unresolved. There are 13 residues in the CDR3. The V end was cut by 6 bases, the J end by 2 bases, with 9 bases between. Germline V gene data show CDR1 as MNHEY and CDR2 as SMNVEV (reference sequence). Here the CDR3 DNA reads TGTGCCAGCAGCTCTGGTAACACAGATACGCAGTATTTT. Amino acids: CASSSGNTDTQYF.

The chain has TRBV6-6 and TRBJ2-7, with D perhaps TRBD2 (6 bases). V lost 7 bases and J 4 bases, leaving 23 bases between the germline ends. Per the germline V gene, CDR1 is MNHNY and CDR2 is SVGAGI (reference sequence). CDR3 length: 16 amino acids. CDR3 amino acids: CASNLVAEGEGYEQYF. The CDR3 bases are TGTGCCAGCAATTTAGTCGCGGAGGGTGAGGGATACGAGCAGTACTTC.

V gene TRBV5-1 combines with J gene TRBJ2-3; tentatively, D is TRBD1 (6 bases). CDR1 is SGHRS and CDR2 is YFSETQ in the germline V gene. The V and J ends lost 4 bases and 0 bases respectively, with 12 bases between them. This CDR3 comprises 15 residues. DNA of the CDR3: TGCGCCAGCAGCAACCGGGACAATAGCACAGATACGCAGTATTTT. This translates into CASSNRDNSTDTQYF.

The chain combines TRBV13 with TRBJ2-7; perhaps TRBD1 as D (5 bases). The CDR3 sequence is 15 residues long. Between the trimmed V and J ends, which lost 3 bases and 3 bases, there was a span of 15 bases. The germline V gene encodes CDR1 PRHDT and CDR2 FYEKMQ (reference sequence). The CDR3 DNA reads TGTGCCAGCAGCTTGGGGTCAGGGTATGACTACGAGCAGTACTTC. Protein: CASSLGSGYDYEQYF.

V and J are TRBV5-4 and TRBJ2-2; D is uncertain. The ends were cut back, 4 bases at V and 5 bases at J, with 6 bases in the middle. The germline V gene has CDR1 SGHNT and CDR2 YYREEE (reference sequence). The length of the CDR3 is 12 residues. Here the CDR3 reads CASSESTGELFF. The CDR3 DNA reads TGTGCCAGCAGCGAAAGTACCGGGGAGCTGTTTTTT.

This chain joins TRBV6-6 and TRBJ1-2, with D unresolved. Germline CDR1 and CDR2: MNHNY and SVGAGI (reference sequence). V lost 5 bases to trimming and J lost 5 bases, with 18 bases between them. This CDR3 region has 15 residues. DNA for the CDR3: TGTGCCAGCAGTAACCTCGGGAGCCCCCAGTATGGCTACACCTTC. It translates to CASSNLGSPQYGYTF.

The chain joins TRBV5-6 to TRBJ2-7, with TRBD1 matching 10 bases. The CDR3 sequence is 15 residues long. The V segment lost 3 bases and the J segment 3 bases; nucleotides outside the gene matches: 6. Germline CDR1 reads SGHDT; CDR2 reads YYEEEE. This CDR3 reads CASSSPGTGDYEQYF. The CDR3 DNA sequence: TGTGCCAGCAGCTCCCCCGGGACAGGGGACTACGAGCAGTACTTC. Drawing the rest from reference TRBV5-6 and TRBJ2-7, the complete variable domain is DAGVTQSPTHLIKTRGQQVTLRCSPKSGHDTVSWYQQALGQGPQFIFQYYEEEERQRGNFPDRFSGHQFPNYSSELNVNALLLGDSALYLCASSSPGTGDYEQYFGPGTRLTVT.

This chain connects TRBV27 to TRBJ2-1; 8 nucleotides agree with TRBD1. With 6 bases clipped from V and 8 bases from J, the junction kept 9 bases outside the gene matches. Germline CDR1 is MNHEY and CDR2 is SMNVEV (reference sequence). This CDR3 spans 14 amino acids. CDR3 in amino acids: CASSGQGGKDEQFF. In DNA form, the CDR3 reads TGTGCCAGCAGCGGACAGGGAGGAAAGGATGAGCAGTTCTTC.

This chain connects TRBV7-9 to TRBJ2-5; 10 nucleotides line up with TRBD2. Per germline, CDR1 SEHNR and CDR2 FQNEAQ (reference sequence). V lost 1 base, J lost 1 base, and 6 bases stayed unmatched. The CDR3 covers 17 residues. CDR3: CASSLGGAGGAQETQYF. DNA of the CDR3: TGTGCCAGCAGCTTAGGAGGAGCGGGAGGGGCCCAAGAGACCCAGTACTTC.

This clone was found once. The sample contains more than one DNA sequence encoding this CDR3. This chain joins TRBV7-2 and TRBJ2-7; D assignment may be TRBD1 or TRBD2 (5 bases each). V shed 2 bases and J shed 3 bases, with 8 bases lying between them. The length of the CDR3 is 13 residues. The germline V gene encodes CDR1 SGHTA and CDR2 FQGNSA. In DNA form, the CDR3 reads TGTGCCAGCAGCTTAACAGGAGGCTACGAGCAGTACTTC. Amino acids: CASSLTGGYEQYF.

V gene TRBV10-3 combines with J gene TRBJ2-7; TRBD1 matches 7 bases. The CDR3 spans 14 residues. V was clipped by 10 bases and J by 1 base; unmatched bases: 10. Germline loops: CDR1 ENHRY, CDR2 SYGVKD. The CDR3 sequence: CATSGTDDSYEQYF. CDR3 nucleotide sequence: TGTGCCACCTCCGGGACAGACGATTCCTACGAGCAGTACTTC.

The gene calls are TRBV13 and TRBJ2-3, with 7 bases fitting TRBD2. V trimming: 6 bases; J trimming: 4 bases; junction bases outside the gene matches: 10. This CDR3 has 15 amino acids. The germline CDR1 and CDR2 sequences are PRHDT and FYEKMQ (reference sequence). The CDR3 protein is CASSEDGGVADTQYF. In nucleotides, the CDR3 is TGTGCCAGCAGTGAAGATGGGGGGGTGGCAGATACGCAGTATTTT.

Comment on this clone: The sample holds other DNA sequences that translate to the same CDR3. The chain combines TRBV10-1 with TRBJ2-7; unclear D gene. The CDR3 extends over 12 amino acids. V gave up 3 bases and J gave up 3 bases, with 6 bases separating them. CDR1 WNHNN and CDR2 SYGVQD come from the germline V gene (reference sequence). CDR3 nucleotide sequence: TGCGCCAGCAGTGATCGGAACTACGAGCAGTACTTC. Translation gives CASSDRNYEQYF.

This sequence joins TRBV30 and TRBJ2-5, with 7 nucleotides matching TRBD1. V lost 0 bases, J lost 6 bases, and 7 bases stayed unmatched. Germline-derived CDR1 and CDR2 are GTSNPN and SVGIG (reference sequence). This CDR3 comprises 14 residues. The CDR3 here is CAWSVLTGEKTQYF. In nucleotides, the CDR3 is TGTGCCTGGAGTGTATTAACAGGGGAGAAGACCCAGTACTTC.

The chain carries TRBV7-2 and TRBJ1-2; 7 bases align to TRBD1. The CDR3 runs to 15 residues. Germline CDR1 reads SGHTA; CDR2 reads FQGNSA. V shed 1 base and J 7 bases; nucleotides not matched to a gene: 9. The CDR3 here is CASSLVTGAESGYTF. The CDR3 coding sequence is TGTGCCAGCAGCTTAGTTACAGGGGCCGAGAGTGGCTACACCTTC.

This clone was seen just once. The chain's CDR3 is CASSPNLAGEVGELFF. CDR3 in DNA: TGCGCCAGCAGCCCAAACCTCGCAGGGGAAGTCGGGGAGCTGTTTTTT. The J gene is TRBJ2-2, the V gene TRBV4-3; D perhaps matches TRBD1 (6 bases). Germline V gene sequence: CDR1 LGHNA, CDR2 YSLEER. The V end was cut by 4 bases, the J end by 7 bases, with 19 bases between. The CDR3 runs 16 residues.

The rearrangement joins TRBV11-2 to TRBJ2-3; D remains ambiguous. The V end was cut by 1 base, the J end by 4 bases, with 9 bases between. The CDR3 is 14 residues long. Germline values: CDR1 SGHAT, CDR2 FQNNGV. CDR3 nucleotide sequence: TGTGCCAGCAGCTTAGGGGCAAGGCCAGATACGCAGTATTTT. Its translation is CASSLGARPDTQYF.

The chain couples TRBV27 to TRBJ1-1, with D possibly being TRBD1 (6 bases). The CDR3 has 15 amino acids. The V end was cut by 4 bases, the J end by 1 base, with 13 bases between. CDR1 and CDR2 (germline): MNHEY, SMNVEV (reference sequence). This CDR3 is CASSWGGAGNTEAFF. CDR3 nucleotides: TGTGCCAGCAGTTGGGGGGGGGCGGGGAACACTGAAGCTTTCTTT.

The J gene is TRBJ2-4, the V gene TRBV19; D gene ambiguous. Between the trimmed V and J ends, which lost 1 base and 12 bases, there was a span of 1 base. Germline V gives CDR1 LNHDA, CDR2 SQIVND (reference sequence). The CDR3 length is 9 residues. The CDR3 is CASSIAQYF. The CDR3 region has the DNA TGTGCCAGTAGTATAGCTCAGTACTTC.

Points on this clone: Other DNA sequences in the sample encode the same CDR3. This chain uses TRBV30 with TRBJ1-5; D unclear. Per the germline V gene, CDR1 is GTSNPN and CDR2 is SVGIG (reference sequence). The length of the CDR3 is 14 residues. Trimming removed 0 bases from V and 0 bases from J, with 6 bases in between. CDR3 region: CAWSVGGSNQPQHF. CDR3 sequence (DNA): TGTGCCTGGAGTGTAGGAGGTAGCAATCAGCCCCAGCATTTT.

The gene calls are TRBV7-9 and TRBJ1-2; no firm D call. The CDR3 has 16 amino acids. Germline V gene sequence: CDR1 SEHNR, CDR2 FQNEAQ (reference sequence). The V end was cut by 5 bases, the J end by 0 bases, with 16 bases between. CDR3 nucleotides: TGTGCCAGCAGCCCTAGTCTGTGGGGTCCTAACTATGGCTACACCTTC. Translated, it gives CASSPSLWGPNYGYTF.

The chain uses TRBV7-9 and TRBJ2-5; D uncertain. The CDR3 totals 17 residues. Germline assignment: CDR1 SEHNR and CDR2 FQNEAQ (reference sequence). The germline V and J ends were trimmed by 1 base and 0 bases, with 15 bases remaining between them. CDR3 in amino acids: CASSLEVGDSYQETQYF. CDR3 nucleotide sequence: TGTGCCAGCAGCTTAGAAGTAGGAGATTCGTACCAAGAGACCCAGTACTTC.

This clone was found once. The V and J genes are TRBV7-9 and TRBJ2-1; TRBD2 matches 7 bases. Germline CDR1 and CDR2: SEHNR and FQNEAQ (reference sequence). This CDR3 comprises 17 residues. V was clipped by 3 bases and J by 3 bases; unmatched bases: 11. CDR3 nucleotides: TGTGCCAGCAGCTTGCGGGGAGGCGGGGGAATCTACAATGAGCAGTTCTTC. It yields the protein CASSLRGGGGIYNEQFF.

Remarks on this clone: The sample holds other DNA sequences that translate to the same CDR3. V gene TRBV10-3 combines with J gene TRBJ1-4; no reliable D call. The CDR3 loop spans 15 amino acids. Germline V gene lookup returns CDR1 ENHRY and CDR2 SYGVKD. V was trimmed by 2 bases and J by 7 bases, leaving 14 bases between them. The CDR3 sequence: CAISEPGEVGEKLFF. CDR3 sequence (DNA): TGTGCCATCAGTGAGCCCGGGGAGGTGGGTGAAAAACTGTTTTTT.

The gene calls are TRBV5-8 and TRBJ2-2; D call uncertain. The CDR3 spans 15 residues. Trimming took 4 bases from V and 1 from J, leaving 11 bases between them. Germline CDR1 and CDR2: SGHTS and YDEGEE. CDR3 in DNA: TGTGCCAGCAGCCCTATTCAAAGGAACACCGGGGAGCTGTTTTTT. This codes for CASSPIQRNTGELFF.

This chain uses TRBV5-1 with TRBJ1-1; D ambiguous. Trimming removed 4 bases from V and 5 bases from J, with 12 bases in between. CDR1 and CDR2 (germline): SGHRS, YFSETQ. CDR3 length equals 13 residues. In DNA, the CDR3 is TGCGCCAGCAGCCCATGGTCACAAACTGAAGCTTTCTTT. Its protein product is CASSPWSQTEAFF.

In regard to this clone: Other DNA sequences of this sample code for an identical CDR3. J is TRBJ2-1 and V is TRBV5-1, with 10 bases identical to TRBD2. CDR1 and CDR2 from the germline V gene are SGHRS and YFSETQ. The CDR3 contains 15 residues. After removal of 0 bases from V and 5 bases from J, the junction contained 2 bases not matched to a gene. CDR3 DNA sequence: TGCGCCAGCAGCTTGGGGCTAGCGGGGGACAATGAGCAGTTCTTC. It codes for CASSLGLAGDNEQFF.

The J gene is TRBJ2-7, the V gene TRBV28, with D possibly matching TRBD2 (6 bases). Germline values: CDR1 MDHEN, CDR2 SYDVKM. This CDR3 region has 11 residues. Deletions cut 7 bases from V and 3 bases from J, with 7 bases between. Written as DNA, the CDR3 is TGTGCCAGCATGGGGGGCTACGAGCAGTACTTC. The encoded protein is CASMGGYEQYF. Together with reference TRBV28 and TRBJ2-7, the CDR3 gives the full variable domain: DVKVTQSSRYLVKRTGEKVFLECVQDMDHENMFWYRQDPGLGLRLIYFSYDVKMKEKGDIPEGYSVSREKKERFSLILESASTNQTSMYLCASMGGYEQYFGPGTRLTVT.